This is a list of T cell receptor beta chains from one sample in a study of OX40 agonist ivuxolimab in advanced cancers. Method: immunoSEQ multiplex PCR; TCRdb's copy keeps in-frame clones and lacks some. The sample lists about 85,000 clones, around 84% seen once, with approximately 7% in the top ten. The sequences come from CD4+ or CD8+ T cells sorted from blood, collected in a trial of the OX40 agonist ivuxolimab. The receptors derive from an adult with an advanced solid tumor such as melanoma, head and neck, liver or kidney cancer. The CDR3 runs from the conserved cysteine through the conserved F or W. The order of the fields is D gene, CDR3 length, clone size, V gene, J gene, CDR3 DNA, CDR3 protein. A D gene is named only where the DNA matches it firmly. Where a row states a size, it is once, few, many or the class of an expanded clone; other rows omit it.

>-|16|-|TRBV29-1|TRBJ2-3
TGCAGCGTTGAGGGCGAGGGGGGGGCGGGCACAGATACGCAGTATTTT
CSVEGEGGAGTDTQYF
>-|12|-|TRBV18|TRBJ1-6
TGTGCCAGCTCAGCCAGGAGTTCACCCCTCCACTTT
CASSARSSPLHF
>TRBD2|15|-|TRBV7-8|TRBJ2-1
TGTGCCAGCAGCTTAGCGCATCTAGCGGGAGTAGAGCAGTTCTTC
CASSLAHLAGVEQFF
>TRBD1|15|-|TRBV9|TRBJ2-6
TGTGCCAGCAGCGTTGGACAGGGAAGGACCAACGTCCTGACTTTC
CASSVGQGRTNVLTF
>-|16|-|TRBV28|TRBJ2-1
TGTGCCAGCGGACGTGGGGGCACGAGCTCCTACAATGAGCAGTTCTTC
CASGRGGTSSYNEQFF
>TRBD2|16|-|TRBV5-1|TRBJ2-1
TGCGCCAGCAGCTTGGGCTGGACTAGCATCACGAATGAGCAGTTCTTC
CASSLGWTSITNEQFF
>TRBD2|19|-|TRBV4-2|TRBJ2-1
TGTGCCAGCAGCCGATCCGGGACTAGCGGGACCAAAGCCTACAATGAGCAGTTCTTC
CASSRSGTSGTKAYNEQFF
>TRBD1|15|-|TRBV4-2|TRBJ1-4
TGTGCCAGCAGCTCGCGACAGGGAGTTAATGAAAAACTGTTTTTT
CASSSRQGVNEKLFF
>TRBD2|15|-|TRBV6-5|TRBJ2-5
TGTGCCAGCAGTTATCAGTGGGGAGGGACGGAGACCCAGTACTTC
CASSYQWGGTETQYF
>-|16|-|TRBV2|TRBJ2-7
TGTGCCAGCCAAAAAAGAGTTGGGGGGGCATTGCGGGAGCAGTACTTC
CASQKRVGGALREQYF
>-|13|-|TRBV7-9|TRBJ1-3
TGTGCCAGCTATCTCTACGCTGGAAACACCATATATTTT
CASYLYAGNTIYF
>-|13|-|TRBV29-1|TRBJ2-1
TGCAGCCAGGGAGGGGGACGGTACAATGAGCAGTTCTTC
CSQGGGRYNEQFF
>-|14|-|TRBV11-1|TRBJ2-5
TGTGCCAGCAGCTTAGACACCCTGCAAGAGACCCAGTACTTC
CASSLDTLQETQYF
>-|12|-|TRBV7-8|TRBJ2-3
TGTGCCAGCAGCTCAGAGCCCGAAACGCAGTATTTT
CASSSEPETQYF
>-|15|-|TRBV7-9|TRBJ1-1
TGTGCCAGCAGCTCCAGGACATCTTCGGGCACTGAAGCTTTCTTT
CASSSRTSSGTEAFF
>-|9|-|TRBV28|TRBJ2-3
TGTGCCAGCAGTAGATCGCAGTATTTT
CASSRSQYF
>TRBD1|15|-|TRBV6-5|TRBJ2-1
TGTGCCAGCAGTGTAGACAGGGGAACGGTCAATGAGCAGTTCTTC
CASSVDRGTVNEQFF
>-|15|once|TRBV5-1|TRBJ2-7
TGCGCCAGCAGCTTGGGGTCGACACCCCCCTACGAGCAGTACTTC
CASSLGSTPPYEQYF
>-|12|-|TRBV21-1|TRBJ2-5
TGTGCCAGCAGCAAAGGCCGCTGGACCCAGTACTTC
CASSKGRWTQYF
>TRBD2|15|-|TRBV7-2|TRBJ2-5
TGTGCCAGCAGTACTGAGCGGGGGTTGGGGGAGACCCAGTACTTC
CASSTERGLGETQYF
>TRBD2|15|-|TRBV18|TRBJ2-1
TGTGCCAGCTCACCTCGAGCGGGGGGGGGCAATGAGCAGTTCTTC
CASSPRAGGGNEQFF
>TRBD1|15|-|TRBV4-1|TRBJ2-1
TGCGCCAGCAGCCAATGGGACAGAAGGGACAATGAGCAGTTCTTC
CASSQWDRRDNEQFF
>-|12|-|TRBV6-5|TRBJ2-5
TGTGCCAGCAGCACCCAGGGAGAGACCCAGTACTTC
CASSTQGETQYF
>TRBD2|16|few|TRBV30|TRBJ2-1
TGTGCCTGGAGTCTAGCGGGAGCCTTAACCTACAATGAGCAGTTCTTC
CAWSLAGALTYNEQFF
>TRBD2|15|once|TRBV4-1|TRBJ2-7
TGCGCCAGCAGCTTCATGACTAGCGGGTTTTACGAGCAGTACTTC
CASSFMTSGFYEQYF
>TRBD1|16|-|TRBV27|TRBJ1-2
TGTGCCAGCAGAGGAATCGGGACAGGGGATAACTATGGCTACACCTTC
CASRGIGTGDNYGYTF
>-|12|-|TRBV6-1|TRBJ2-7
TGTGCCGCACGGGGGGCAGCTAGGGAGCAGTACTTC
CAARGAAREQYF
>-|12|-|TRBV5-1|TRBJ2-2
TGCGCCAGCAGTCTGATTTCCGGGGAGCTGTTTTTT
CASSLISGELFF
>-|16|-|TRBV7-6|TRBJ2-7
TGTGCCAGCAGCCCAGGAGGTGGCGGGCAGGACTACGAGCAGTACTTC
CASSPGGGGQDYEQYF
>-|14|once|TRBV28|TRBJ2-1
TGTGCCAGCAGTTCCCCGGGGGCGCACAATGAGCAGTTCTTC
CASSSPGAHNEQFF
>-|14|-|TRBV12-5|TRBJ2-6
TGTGCTAGTGCCCCCCCCTCTGGGGCCAACGTCCTGACTTTC
CASAPPSGANVLTF
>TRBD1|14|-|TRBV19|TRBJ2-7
TGTGCCAGTAGCCGGACAGGGGTCTCCTACGAGCAGTACTTC
CASSRTGVSYEQYF
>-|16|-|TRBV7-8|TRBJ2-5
TGTGCCAGCAGCTACACTTCGAGATCTGGATGGGAGACCCAGTACTTC
CASSYTSRSGWETQYF
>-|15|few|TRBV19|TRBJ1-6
TGTGCCAGTAGTATTGTTCAGGGGTATAATTCACCCCTCCACTTT
CASSIVQGYNSPLHF
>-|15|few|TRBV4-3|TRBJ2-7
TGCGCCAGCAGCCGAGATCCTCAACAGGCCTACGAGCAGTACTTC
CASSRDPQQAYEQYF
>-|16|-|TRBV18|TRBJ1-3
TGTGCCAGCTCACTAACATGGGGGCAAGGAGGAAACACCATATATTTT
CASSLTWGQGGNTIYF
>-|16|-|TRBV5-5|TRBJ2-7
TGTGCCAGCACCTTAGAGCGGGCAACCCCCTATTACGAGCAGTACTTC
CASTLERATPYYEQYF
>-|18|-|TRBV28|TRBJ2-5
TGTGCCAGCAGTTCCCAGCGGGTGGGCTCTGGATTGGGAGAGACCCAGTACTTC
CASSSQRVGSGLGETQYF
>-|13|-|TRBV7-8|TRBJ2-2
TGTGCCAGCAGCTTAGTGGGGCACGGGGAGCTGTTTTTT
CASSLVGHGELFF
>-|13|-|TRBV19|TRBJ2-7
TGTGCCAGTAGTATCCGGGACAACTACGAGCAGTACTTC
CASSIRDNYEQYF
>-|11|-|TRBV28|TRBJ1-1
TGTGCCAGCAGTTTTTTTACTGAAGCTTTCTTT
CASSFFTEAFF
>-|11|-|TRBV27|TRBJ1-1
TGTGCCAGCAGTGGGGGACCTGAAGCTTTCTTT
CASSGGPEAFF
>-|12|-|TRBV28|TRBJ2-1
TGTGCCAGCAGTTTTGAAGGGGGAAAACAGTTCTTC
CASSFEGGKQFF
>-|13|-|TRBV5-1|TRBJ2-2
TGCGCCAGCAGCCCTCTGCGGGTCGGGGAGCTGTTTTTT
CASSPLRVGELFF
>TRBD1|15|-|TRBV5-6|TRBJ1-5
TGTGCCAGCAGCTTGTTCACAGGGGGCAATCAGCCCCAGCATTTT
CASSLFTGGNQPQHF
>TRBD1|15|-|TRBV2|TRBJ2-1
TGTGCCAGCAGCGCCGGGACAGGGGCCTACAATGAGCAGTTCTTC
CASSAGTGAYNEQFF
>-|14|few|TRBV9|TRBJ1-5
TGTGCCAGCAGCGCCCGGGGGAGCAATCAGCCCCAGCATTTT
CASSARGSNQPQHF
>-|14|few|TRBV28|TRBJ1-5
TGTGCCAGCAGTGAGTTAGGGGGAAATCAGCCCCAGCATTTT
CASSELGGNQPQHF
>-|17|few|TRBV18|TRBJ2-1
TGTGCCAGCTCACCAATCGACGCCCAGAGCTCCTACAATGAGCAGTTCTTC
CASSPIDAQSSYNEQFF
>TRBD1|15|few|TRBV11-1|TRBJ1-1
TGTGCCAGCAGCCCAGGACAGGGGGTAAACACTGAAGCTTTCTTT
CASSPGQGVNTEAFF
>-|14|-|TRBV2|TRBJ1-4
TGTGCCAGCAGTGTGGAAGGAGCTAATGAAAAACTGTTTTTT
CASSVEGANEKLFF
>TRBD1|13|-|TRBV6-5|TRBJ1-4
TGTGCCAGCTGGCGGGGACAGGGTGAAAAACTGTTTTTT
CASWRGQGEKLFF